A selection of T cell receptor beta chains follows, all from one sample in a study of T cells in Graves' hyperthyroidism and ophthalmopathy. MiXCR, run by TCRdb on the multiplex PCR reads, gives a single entry per CDR3 protein. The sample carries over 500,000 distinct CDR3 sequences, 11% to 15% recorded once. The source material was blood. The receptors shown here come from a woman aged 40 to 55 with Graves' hyperthyroidism. CDR3s include the opening cysteine and the closing phenylalanine or tryptophan. A D gene is named only where the DNA matches it firmly. Size is stated for part of the rows, as once, few or many counts, or as a class when the clone is expanded.

V	D	size	J	DNA	CDR3
TRBV29-1	TRBD1	NA	TRBJ1-2	TGCAGCGTCGAGAAAGAGGGGGCGCTTGGTAACTATGGCTACACCTTC	CSVEKEGALGNYGYTF
TRBV4-2	NA	few	TRBJ1-5	TGTGCCAGCAGCTTTGATCCGGGCCCGAATCAGCCCCAGCATTTT	CASSFDPGPNQPQHF
TRBV28	TRBD1	NA	TRBJ1-2	TGTGCCAGCAGCCCTGGGACAGGGGGCAGCTATGGCTACACCTTC	CASSPGTGGSYGYTF
TRBV2	NA	few	TRBJ2-7	TGTGCCAGCAGACATCTAGGCTCCTACGAGCAGTACTTC	CASRHLGSYEQYF
TRBV28	TRBD1	few	TRBJ2-7	TGTGCCAGCAGTTTCCCGGACAGGGGCGAGTACGAGCAGTACTTC	CASSFPDRGEYEQYF
TRBV3-1	NA	many	TRBJ2-7	TGTGCCAGCAGCCAAGAGGATAACTCCTACGAGCAGTACTTC	CASSQEDNSYEQYF
TRBV12-3/TRBV12-4	NA	many	TRBJ2-5	TGTGCCAGCTCCAGCCGGCAGGCCGGGCTGCAAGAGACCCAGTACTTC	CASSSRQAGLQETQYF
TRBV28	NA	few	TRBJ2-7	TGTGCCAGCAGTCCGCCCCGGGTCTACGAGCAGTACTTC	CASSPPRVYEQYF
TRBV28	NA	few	TRBJ2-4	TGTGCCAGCAGTTTGGGGGGGCTAGAAAACATTCAGTACTTC	CASSLGGLENIQYF
TRBV24-1	NA	few	TRBJ2-6	TGTGCCACCAGTGAGAGGGGGGCTGGGGCCAACGTCCTGACTTTC	CATSERGAGANVLTF
TRBV6-1	TRBD2	many	TRBJ2-7	TGTGCCAGCAGTTCTAGGACTAGCGCTGCCTACGAGCAGTACTTC	CASSSRTSAAYEQYF
TRBV20-1	TRBD2	many	TRBJ2-7	TGCAGTGTAGAGGGAACTAGCGGGGCAACCTACGAGCAGTACTTC	CSVEGTSGATYEQYF
TRBV5-6	NA	many	TRBJ2-7	TGTGCCAGCAGCTCCGACCCCAGCTCCTACGAGCAGTACTTC	CASSSDPSSYEQYF
TRBV19	NA	many	TRBJ1-2	TGTGCCAGTACCCCGGGACACTTCCTAAACTATGGCTACACCTTC	CASTPGHFLNYGYTF
TRBV28	NA	many	TRBJ1-5	TGTGCCAGCAGCGTGTCTTTGAGGAGCAATCAGCCCCAGCATTTT	CASSVSLRSNQPQHF
TRBV29-1	NA	NA	TRBJ2-1	TGCAGCGTTGAACAGGGCCTAGAGCAGTTCTTC	CSVEQGLEQFF
TRBV12-5	NA	many	TRBJ2-7	TGTGCTAGTGGTTTGGTAGAGGGAGGAACTACCTACGAGCAGTACTTC	CASGLVEGGTTYEQYF
TRBV2	NA	many	TRBJ2-6	TGTGCCAGCAATCAACCCATGACAGGCGTTTTCTCTGGGGCCAACGTCCTGACTTTC	CASNQPMTGVFSGANVLTF
TRBV7-9	TRBD1	many	TRBJ2-1	TGTGCCAGCAGTCTCGACAGGGGGGATTACAATGAGCAGTTCTTC	CASSLDRGDYNEQFF
TRBV6-1	NA	many	TRBJ2-7	TGTGCCAGCAGTGAAACAGTAGCCTACGAGCAGTACTTC	CASSETVAYEQYF
TRBV19	NA	NA	TRBJ1-1	TGTGCCAGTAGTGTCCGTTGGGGGACTGAAGCTTTCTTT	CASSVRWGTEAFF
TRBV27	TRBD1	NA	TRBJ1-4	TGTGCCAGCAGTCGGACAGGGGTAGGAAAACTGTTTTTT	CASSRTGVGKLFF